The 25 T cell receptor beta chains in this list originate from one sample, sequenced in a study of T cells after posttransplantation cyclophosphamide. Sampled 1 year posttransplant, controls received myeloablative marrow transplants, methotrexate and a calcineurin inhibitor. Measured with immunoSEQ multiplex PCR; TCRdb has only the in-frame clones, and not every one. The table shows 15,000 to 20,000 clones, with more than 75% occurring only once. The specimen was PBMCs, collected after an allogeneic stem cell transplant with a calcineurin inhibitor and methotrexate. The receptors were sampled from a male patient between 50 and 60 years old who received an allogeneic stem cell transplant from an unrelated donor, was CMV-positive, and had chronic GVHD only. Part of the T cell pool may stem from the graft donor.

This clone has a single count. This chain links TRBV6-6 with TRBJ2-7; a weak D match, TRBD2 (6 bases). V gave up 4 bases and J gave up 3 bases, with 13 bases separating them. This CDR3 comprises 14 residues. CDR1 is MNHNY, CDR2 SVGAGI, per germline (reference sequence). DNA for the CDR3: TGTGCCAGCAGTTCTGTAGGGGACTTCTACGAGCAGTACTTC. The encoded protein is CASSSVGDFYEQYF.

The chain combines TRBV4-1 with TRBJ2-1; 11 bases align to TRBD2. Trimming took 4 bases from V and 8 from J; bases not matched to a gene: 4. The CDR3 totals 14 residues. Germline V gene data show CDR1 as MGHRA and CDR2 as YSYEKL. The CDR3 nucleotides are TGCGCCAGCAGCCTAGCGGGGGGGCGGGATGAGCAGTTCTTC. This codes for CASSLAGGRDEQFF.

V gene TRBV6-5 combines with J gene TRBJ2-7, with 7 bases fitting TRBD1. Looked up from germline, CDR1 is MNHEY and CDR2 is SVGAGI. V shed 6 bases and J 2 bases; nucleotides not matched to a gene: 7. This CDR3 is 14 amino acids long. The CDR3 reads CASSSSGTAYEQYF. As DNA, the CDR3 is TGTGCCAGCAGCTCCTCCGGGACAGCCTACGAGCAGTACTTC.

The rearrangement links TRBV7-2 to TRBJ1-1; 7 positions match TRBD1. This CDR3 is 14 amino acids long. From germline, CDR1 is SGHTA and CDR2 FQGNSA. The J segment lost 4 bases and the V segment lost 5 bases, leaving 7 bases of the junction unmatched. The DNA of the CDR3 is TGTGCCAGCAGCCTTGAACAGGGGACCACTGAAGCTTTCTTT. Protein product: CASSLEQGTTEAFF.

The gene calls are TRBV28 and TRBJ1-6; 8 bases line up with TRBD1. Germline CDR1 is MDHEN and CDR2 is SYDVKM. The CDR3 is made up of 17 amino acids. Trimming took 5 bases from V and 0 from J; bases not matched to a gene: 6. The CDR3 loop is CASSRTGQISYNSPLHF. In DNA, the CDR3 is TGTGCCAGCAGTCGGACAGGGCAGATCTCCTATAATTCACCCCTCCACTTT. The full variable domain, rest sourced from reference TRBV28 and TRBJ1-6, is DVKVTQSSRYLVKRTGEKVFLECVQDMDHENMFWYRQDPGLGLRLIYFSYDVKMKEKGDIPEGYSVSREKKERFSLILESASTNQTSMYLCASSRTGQISYNSPLHFGNGTRLTVT.

This sequence joins TRBV25-1 and TRBJ1-2; 8 nucleotides match TRBD1. The V segment lost 6 bases and the J segment 5 bases; nucleotides outside the gene matches: 5. Germline CDR1 reads MGHDK; CDR2 reads SYGVNS. The CDR3 is 13 residues long. DNA of the CDR3: TGTGCCAGCAGCCAGGGGGCGAGATATGGCTACACCTTC. Translating gives CASSQGARYGYTF.

V and J are TRBV27 and TRBJ1-2, with D perhaps matching TRBD1 (6 bases). Germline V gives CDR1 MNHEY, CDR2 SMNVEV (reference sequence). V lost 6 bases, J lost 5 bases, and 13 bases lay in between. The CDR3 spans 13 residues. CDR3 sequence: CASSPGQLYGYTF. The CDR3 DNA sequence: TGTGCCAGCAGCCCCGGACAGCTGTATGGCTACACCTTC.

This chain joins TRBV19 and TRBJ2-7; possible D gene TRBD2, 7 bases. The V and J ends lost 7 bases and 3 bases respectively, with 19 bases between them. CDR3 size: 15 residues. Germline assignment: CDR1 LNHDA and CDR2 SQIVND (reference sequence). The DNA of the CDR3 is TGTGCCAGTACCCCGGGGGCTAGCGGAGGCTACGAGCAGTACTTC. Translation: CASTPGASGGYEQYF.

The chain has TRBV27 and TRBJ1-6; D unresolved. Germline V gene sequence: CDR1 MNHEY, CDR2 SMNVEV (reference sequence). V gave up 7 bases and J gave up 7 bases, with 11 bases separating them. This CDR3 comprises 13 residues. As DNA, the CDR3 is TGTGCCAGCAAAGAGCTACGAAATTCACCCCTCCACTTT. It translates to CASKELRNSPLHF.

This clone was counted once. The chain's CDR3 is CSVGAENQPQHF. The CDR3, as DNA: TGCAGCGTAGGGGCAGAAAATCAGCCCCAGCATTTT. This chain links TRBV29-1 with TRBJ1-5; possibly TRBD1 for D (5 bases). Trimming pared 6 bases from V and 4 bases from J, leaving 10 bases between. From germline, CDR1 is SQVTM and CDR2 ANQGSEA. The CDR3 is made up of 12 amino acids.

The CDR3 is CAISEFEGYEQYF. DNA for the CDR3: TGTGCCATCAGTGAGTTCGAGGGATACGAGCAGTACTTC. The chain uses TRBV10-3 and TRBJ2-7, with D perhaps matching TRBD2 (5 bases). The CDR3 is 13 amino acids. Germline V gene lookup returns CDR1 ENHRY and CDR2 SYGVKD. The V end lost 1 base, the J end lost 4 bases, and 8 bases lay between the germline ends.

Here the CDR3 DNA reads TGTGCCAGCAGCTTAGTACAGGCGAGCTCCTATAATTCACCCCTCCACTTT. Amino acids: CASSLVQASSYNSPLHF. The chain has TRBV7-9 and TRBJ1-6; a possible D gene is TRBD1 (5 bases). The V end lost 1 base, the J end lost 0 bases, and 10 bases lay between the germline ends. The CDR3 has 17 amino acids. Germline CDR1 is SEHNR and CDR2 is FQNEAQ (reference sequence).

The J gene is TRBJ2-1, the V gene TRBV7-9; 8 positions agree with TRBD2. This CDR3 has 15 amino acids. Germline V lookup: CDR1 SEHNR, CDR2 FQNEAQ (reference sequence). Unmatched junction bases numbered 5, after V lost 1 base and J lost 6 bases. Here the CDR3 reads CASSLGTSRANEQFF. The DNA for the CDR3 is TGTGCCAGCAGCTTAGGGACTAGCCGCGCCAATGAGCAGTTCTTC.

The chain has TRBV13 and TRBJ2-5, with TRBD1 matching over 8 bases. The V gene end was trimmed by 4 bases and the J gene end by 0 bases; junction bases not matched to a gene: 16. CDR1 is PRHDT and CDR2 is FYEKMQ in the germline V gene (reference sequence). This CDR3 is built from 19 residues. CDR3 loop: CASSSRDRLEKNHQETQYF. The CDR3, as DNA: TGTGCCAGCAGCTCCCGGGACAGGTTGGAAAAAAATCACCAAGAGACCCAGTACTTC.

V is TRBV10-3 and J is TRBJ2-1; TRBD2 is a possible D gene (6 bases). From germline, CDR1 is ENHRY and CDR2 SYGVKD. The CDR3 runs 14 residues. The germline V and J ends were trimmed by 2 bases and 4 bases, with 9 bases remaining between them. CDR3 DNA sequence: TGTGCCATCAGTGAGCTGGGGACTTACAATGAGCAGTTCTTC. Translating it yields CAISELGTYNEQFF.

The rearrangement joins TRBV27 to TRBJ1-1; possible D gene TRBD1, 6 bases. This CDR3 comprises 13 residues. Per germline, CDR1 MNHEY and CDR2 SMNVEV (reference sequence). Trimming shortened V by 4 bases and J by 3 bases, and 9 bases separated the two germline ends. CDR3: CASSSTGDTEAFF. CDR3 nucleotide sequence: TGTGCCAGCAGTTCGACAGGAGACACTGAAGCTTTCTTT.

The rearrangement joins TRBV29-1 to TRBJ2-5; maybe TRBD2 (6 bases). V was shortened by 7 bases and J by 2 bases, with 17 bases between the two germline ends. The CDR3 consists of 14 residues. Germline V gene sequence: CDR1 SQVTM, CDR2 ANQGSEA. The DNA for the CDR3 is TGCAGCGGGGTCGCGCGGGGACGACAAGAGACCCAGTACTTC. This translates into CSGVARGRQETQYF.

The J gene is TRBJ2-6, the V gene TRBV7-8, with D possibly matching TRBD1 (6 bases). The CDR3 has 17 amino acids. Germline assignment: CDR1 SGHVS and CDR2 FQNEAQ. The germline V and J ends were trimmed by 1 base and 8 bases, with 18 bases remaining between them. This chain's CDR3 is CASSLDDSGAASNVLTF. The CDR3 region has the DNA TGTGCCAGCAGCTTAGACGATTCAGGGGCGGCCTCCAACGTCCTGACTTTC.

The chain couples TRBV15 to TRBJ1-3; D is unresolved. V dropped 8 bases and J dropped 0 bases, with 8 bases sitting between them. CDR1 and CDR2 (germline): LNHNV, YYDKDF (reference sequence). The CDR3 is made up of 13 amino acids. CDR3 amino acids: CATSASSGNTIYF. The CDR3 DNA reads as TGTGCCACCTCCGCCAGCTCTGGAAACACCATATATTTT.

CDR3 region: CASSLDYGAGPNVLTF. In DNA, the CDR3 is TGTGCCAGCAGCTTGGATTACGGCGCGGGCCCCAACGTCCTGACTTTC. The chain uses TRBV5-5 and TRBJ2-6; possible D gene TRBD2, 5 bases. Germline V lookup: CDR1 SGHKS, CDR2 YYEKEE (reference sequence). Trimming took off 0 bases at V and 8 bases at J, with 15 bases between the two ends. The CDR3 has 16 residues.

This chain connects TRBV7-2 to TRBJ2-1; a weak D match, TRBD1 (6 bases). The CDR3 runs to 15 residues. Germline CDR1 SGHTA, CDR2 FQGNSA. The germline V and J ends were trimmed by 0 bases and 7 bases, with 13 bases remaining between them. The CDR3 DNA sequence: TGTGCCAGCAGCTTAGCGCGCAGGGGAGTAAATGAGCAGTTCTTC. This encodes CASSLARRGVNEQFF.

CDR3 loop: CASRQGAFSGNTIYF. In nucleotides, the CDR3 is TGTGCCAGTAGACAGGGGGCATTTTCTGGAAACACCATATATTTT. The chain couples TRBV19 to TRBJ1-3, with 9 bases matching TRBD1. The germline gives CDR1 LNHDA, CDR2 SQIVND (reference sequence). The CDR3 covers 15 residues. V lost 6 bases to trimming and J lost 1 base; unmatched junction nucleotides: 4.

The chain employs TRBV5-1 and TRBJ2-5; D is perhaps TRBD1 (7 bases). The end of the DNA aligns better with TRBJ2-7, so the J call may be wrong. The CDR3 consists of 14 residues. The germline V gene has CDR1 SGHRS and CDR2 YFSETQ. CDR3 amino acids: CASSVTGTGYEQYF. DNA for the CDR3: TGCGCCAGCAGCGTGACAGGGACTGGCTACGAGCAGTACTTC.

The V call is TRBV19, the J call TRBJ2-7; D is perhaps TRBD1 (6 bases). Germline V gene data show CDR1 as LNHDA and CDR2 as SQIVND (reference sequence). Trimming stripped 1 base from V and 0 bases from J, with 7 bases between. CDR3 length: 14 residues. The CDR3 here is CASSIADSSYEQYF. DNA for the CDR3: TGTGCCAGTAGTATAGCGGACAGCTCCTACGAGCAGTACTTC. Drawing the rest from reference TRBV19 and TRBJ2-7, the complete variable domain is DGGITQSPKYLFRKEGQNVTLSCEQNLNHDAMYWYRQDPGQGLRLIYYSQIVNDFQKGDIAEGYSVSREKKESFPLTVTSAQKNPTAFYLCASSIADSSYEQYFGPGTRLTVT.

The V and J genes are TRBV25-1 and TRBJ1-3, with no clear D. The CDR3 consists of 14 residues. Trimming stripped 2 bases from V and 3 bases from J, with 8 bases between. Germline V gene lookup returns CDR1 MGHDK and CDR2 SYGVNS. The CDR3 DNA follows: TGTGCCAGCAGTGAAGTCGGTTTTGGAAACACCATATATTTT. Encoded protein: CASSEVGFGNTIYF.